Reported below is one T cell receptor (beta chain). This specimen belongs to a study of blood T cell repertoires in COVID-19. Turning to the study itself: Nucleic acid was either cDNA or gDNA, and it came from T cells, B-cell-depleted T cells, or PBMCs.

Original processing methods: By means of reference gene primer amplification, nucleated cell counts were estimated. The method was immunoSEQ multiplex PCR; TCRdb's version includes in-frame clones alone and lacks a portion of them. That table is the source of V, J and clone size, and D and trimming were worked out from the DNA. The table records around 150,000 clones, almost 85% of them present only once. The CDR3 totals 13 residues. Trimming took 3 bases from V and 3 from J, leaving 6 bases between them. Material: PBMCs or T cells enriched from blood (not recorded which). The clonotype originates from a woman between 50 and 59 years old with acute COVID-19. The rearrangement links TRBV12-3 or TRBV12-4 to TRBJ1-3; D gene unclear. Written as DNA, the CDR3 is TGTGCCAGCAGTTTGCCGGGTGGAAACACCATATATTTT. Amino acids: CASSLPGGNTIYF.